These 29 T cell receptor beta chains originate from one sample sequenced in a study of OX40 agonist ivuxolimab in advanced cancers. Assay: immunoSEQ multiplex PCR; the TCRdb copy retains only in-frame clones and omits some. The data show roughly 56,000 clones, with about 82% seen just once and more than 2.5% held by the top ten. The source material was CD4+ or CD8+ T cells sorted from blood, sampled in a trial of the OX40 agonist ivuxolimab. The receptors originated from an adult with an advanced solid tumor such as melanoma, head and neck, liver or kidney cancer.

The chain has TRBV28 and TRBJ1-3; no clear D gene. The CDR3 covers 13 residues. Trimming took off 8 bases at V and 1 base at J, with 9 bases between the two ends. In germline, CDR1 is MDHEN, CDR2 SYDVKM. This chain's CDR3 is CASYQFSGNTIYF. The DNA of the CDR3 is TGTGCCAGCTACCAATTTTCTGGAAACACCATATATTTT.

V is TRBV4-2 and J is TRBJ2-5, with 7 bases fitting TRBD2. This CDR3 contains 17 residues. Germline lookup yields CDR1 LGHNA and CDR2 YNFKEQ. J lost 0 bases, V lost 0 bases, and 7 bases had no gene match. CDR3 residues: CASSQDPQRGDQETQYF. The CDR3 DNA is TGTGCCAGCAGCCAAGATCCCCAACGGGGGGACCAAGAGACCCAGTACTTC.

The chain couples TRBV9 to TRBJ2-3, with 10 bases matching TRBD1. The ends lost 7 bases at V and 3 bases at J; junction bases unmatched: 5. The V gene's germline CDR1 is SGDLS and CDR2 YYNGEE. This CDR3 has 14 residues. CDR3 nucleotide sequence: TGTGCCAGCTCCCGGGGACAGGGGACAGATACGCAGTATTTT. Protein sequence: CASSRGQGTDTQYF.

The gene calls are TRBV19 and TRBJ1-1, with no clear D. The V and J ends lost 5 bases and 0 bases respectively, with 10 bases between them. Germline values: CDR1 LNHDA, CDR2 SQIVND (reference sequence). CDR3 size: 14 residues. The CDR3 bases are TGTGCCAGTAGTCCAGGACGGCTGAACACTGAAGCTTTCTTT. Its translation is CASSPGRLNTEAFF.

The rearrangement uses TRBV14 and TRBJ2-3; D not resolved. The CDR3 extends over 17 amino acids. Germline V gives CDR1 SGHDN, CDR2 FVKESK. V lost 0 bases and J 0 bases, leaving 13 bases between the germline ends. The CDR3 reads CASSQDTRPTSTDTQYF. In nucleotides, the CDR3 is TGTGCCAGCAGCCAAGATACCCGTCCCACTAGCACAGATACGCAGTATTTT.

The genes are TRBV28 and TRBJ2-5; TRBD1 matches 10 bases. Germline V gene data show CDR1 as MDHEN and CDR2 as SYDVKM. V gave up 5 bases and J gave up 4 bases; unmatched junction bases: 10. CDR3 length equals 16 residues. CDR3 in amino acids: CASSKPGQGSGETQYF. The DNA of the CDR3 is TGTGCCAGCAGTAAACCGGGACAGGGGTCGGGAGAGACCCAGTACTTC.

This clone showed up just a few times. This rearrangement joins TRBV6-1 to TRBJ2-7; perhaps TRBD1 as D (5 bases). Trimming removed 1 base from V and 3 bases from J, with 7 bases in between. This CDR3 contains 13 residues. The germline gives CDR1 MNHNS, CDR2 SASEGT. CDR3 loop: CASSEGDSYEQYF. The CDR3 DNA reads as TGTGCCAGCAGTGAAGGAGACAGCTACGAGCAGTACTTC.

This clone showed up just a few times. V gene TRBV14 combines with J gene TRBJ2-5, with TRBD1 matching over 7 bases. Trimming cost V 5 bases and J 6 bases; bases outside gene matches: 12. The CDR3 contains 15 residues. CDR1 SGHDN and CDR2 FVKESK come from the germline V gene. As DNA, the CDR3 is TGTGCCAGCAGCTCCCTTGGGCAGGGGGAAAAGACCCAGTACTTC. It is translated as CASSSLGQGEKTQYF. Combining the CDR3 with reference TRBV14 and TRBJ2-5 gives the whole variable domain EAGVTQFPSHSVIEKGQTVTLRCDPISGHDNLYWYRRVMGKEIKFLLHFVKESKQDESGMPNNRFLAERTGGTYSTLKVQPAELEDSGVYFCASSSLGQGEKTQYFGPGTRLLVL.

The chain links TRBV2 to TRBJ1-5, with D perhaps matching TRBD1 (5 bases). The CDR3 runs 11 residues. Germline values: CDR1 SNHLY, CDR2 FYNNEI. V was cut by 8 bases and J by 4 bases, with 6 bases left in between. The CDR3 bases are TGTGCCAGCGGGGGTAATCAGCCCCAGCATTTT. Amino acids: CASGGNQPQHF.

The J gene is TRBJ1-1, the V gene TRBV28, with unresolved D. V dropped 6 bases and J dropped 7 bases, with 12 bases sitting between them. The germline gives CDR1 MDHEN, CDR2 SYDVKM. CDR3 length: 12 residues. This CDR3 is CASRQRVSEAFF. CDR3 nucleotide sequence: TGTGCCAGCAGACAAAGGGTCAGTGAAGCTTTCTTT.

This clone was found once. The V gene is TRBV7-2, the J gene TRBJ2-7; D unclear. CDR1 and CDR2 from the germline V gene are SGHTA and FQGNSA. The CDR3 has 14 residues. Between the trimmed V and J ends, which lost 2 bases and 2 bases, there was a span of 10 bases. CDR3 residues: CASSLNQATYEQYF. The CDR3 region has the DNA TGTGCCAGCAGCTTAAATCAGGCGACCTACGAGCAGTACTTC.

J is TRBJ2-3 and V is TRBV4-2; 8 nucleotides agree with TRBD2. The CDR3 is 18 residues long. V shed 0 bases and J 4 bases; nucleotides not matched to a gene: 12. Germline CDR1 and CDR2: LGHNA and YNFKEQ. The CDR3 protein is CASSQDPGGGRRADTQYF. CDR3 nucleotide sequence: TGTGCCAGCAGCCAAGATCCGGGGGGGGGCAGACGCGCAGATACGCAGTATTTT.

This clone was seen just once. The chain carries TRBV4-3 and TRBJ2-2, with TRBD1 matching 10 bases. The CDR3 totals 17 residues. Trimming at V came to 0 bases and at J to 4 bases, leaving 5 bases not matched to a gene. Germline V lookup: CDR1 LGHNA, CDR2 YSLEER. CDR3 residues: CASSQERGTGVTGELFF. DNA for the CDR3: TGCGCCAGCAGCCAAGAAAGGGGGACAGGGGTCACCGGGGAGCTGTTTTTT.

The table lists this clone with a few counts. The V and J genes are TRBV7-3 and TRBJ2-7; D is uncertain. Germline CDR1 and CDR2: SGHTA and FQGTGA. The CDR3 contains 19 residues. Deletions cut 1 base from V and 3 bases from J, with 25 bases between. CDR3 DNA sequence: TGTGCCAGCAGCTTAAGTCTCGCACGGGTCGGGTCCCCCGACTACGAGCAGTACTTC. This gives the protein CASSLSLARVGSPDYEQYF.

This clone was counted a few times. The J gene is TRBJ2-6, the V gene TRBV2; D may correspond to TRBD1 or TRBD2 (5 bases each). V was trimmed by 7 bases and J by 0 bases, leaving 13 bases between them. Germline V gene sequence: CDR1 SNHLY, CDR2 FYNNEI. The CDR3 covers 16 residues. CDR3 bases: TGTGCCAGCACCTGGGACGGACACTCTGGGGCCAACGTCCTGACTTTC. It encodes CASTWDGHSGANVLTF.

This clone occurred a few times. This sequence joins TRBV11-3 and TRBJ2-7, with no clear D. Trimming removed 0 bases from V and 1 base from J, with 7 bases in between. CDR1 and CDR2 (germline): SGHNT, YENEEA. The CDR3 is made up of 14 amino acids. Here the CDR3 reads CASSLDLGSYEQYF. As DNA, the CDR3 is TGTGCCAGCAGCTTAGATCTGGGATCCTACGAGCAGTACTTC.

The V call is TRBV29-1, the J call TRBJ2-7, with D maybe TRBD1 (6 bases). Germline CDR1 SQVTM, CDR2 ANQGSEA. CDR3 length: 13 amino acids. Trimming stripped 6 bases from V and 6 bases from J, with 18 bases between. The CDR3 region is CSVVVGAHAEQYF. DNA for the CDR3: TGCAGCGTGGTCGTGGGGGCGCATGCCGAGCAGTACTTC.

This CDR3 is CASSLAGSEGRGAFF. Here the CDR3 DNA reads TGCGCCAGCAGCTTGGCGGGTTCGGAGGGGCGTGGAGCTTTCTTT. V and J are TRBV5-1 and TRBJ1-1; D is possibly TRBD1 (5 bases). V lost 0 bases to trimming and J lost 10 bases, with 19 bases between them. The CDR3 covers 15 residues. Per the germline V gene, CDR1 is SGHRS and CDR2 is YFSETQ.

This rearrangement joins TRBV18 to TRBJ2-2; 10 bases map to TRBD1. Germline V CDR1 and CDR2: KGHSH, LQKENI. The CDR3 loop spans 18 amino acids. V shed 3 bases and J 5 bases; nucleotides not matched to a gene: 12. For the CDR3, the DNA is TGTGCCAGCTCACCTCGAGACAGGGGGCATGTTGGGACCGGGGAGCTGTTTTTT. Translating gives CASSPRDRGHVGTGELFF.

This sequence joins TRBV7-3 and TRBJ2-2, with D perhaps matching TRBD1 (5 bases). V was trimmed by 5 bases and J by 2 bases, leaving 12 bases between them. There are 15 residues in the CDR3. CDR1 and CDR2 from the germline V gene are SGHTA and FQGTGA. The CDR3 protein is CASSRWGSNTGELFF. The CDR3 DNA reads as TGTGCCAGCAGCCGATGGGGCAGCAACACCGGGGAGCTGTTTTTT.

This clone was detected a few times. The V and J genes are TRBV20-1 and TRBJ2-1; no clear D. Germline loops: CDR1 DFQATT, CDR2 SNEGSKA (reference sequence). The CDR3 loop spans 11 amino acids. The V and J ends lost 1 base and 9 bases respectively, with 7 bases between them. The CDR3 DNA sequence: TGCAGTGCTAGAGTGTATACTGAGCAGTTCTTC. Amino acids: CSARVYTEQFF.

A word on this clone: This same CDR3 is encoded by further DNA sequences in the sample. The genes are TRBV5-1 and TRBJ1-1, with 8 nucleotides matching TRBD1. CDR1 and CDR2 from the germline V gene are SGHRS and YFSETQ. There are 15 residues in the CDR3. Unmatched junction bases numbered 7, after V lost 0 bases and J lost 6 bases. For the CDR3, the DNA is TGCGCCAGCAGCTTGGCCGTCGACAGGGGCGCTGAAGCTTTCTTT. It is translated as CASSLAVDRGAEAFF.

By frequency in the sample, this clone is medium-sized. J is TRBJ2-2 and V is TRBV7-9; the D gene is possibly TRBD1 (5 bases). Germline CDR1 reads SEHNR; CDR2 reads FQNEAQ (reference sequence). The germline V and J ends were trimmed by 2 bases and 4 bases, with 17 bases remaining between them. This CDR3 spans 17 amino acids. The CDR3 sequence is CASSLRGRTRATGELFF. The DNA for the CDR3 is TGTGCCAGCAGCTTAAGGGGTCGGACCAGAGCCACCGGGGAGCTGTTTTTT.

The V call is TRBV11-1, the J call TRBJ2-5; either TRBD1 or TRBD2 may fit D (5 bases each). Germline values: CDR1 SGHAT, CDR2 FQDESV (reference sequence). The V gene lost 5 bases and the J gene lost 5 bases, with 15 bases spanning the gap. This CDR3 is built from 14 residues. Written as DNA, the CDR3 is TGTGCCAGCAGCCGAAGGGGAGTATCGGAGACCCAGTACTTC. It specifies CASSRRGVSETQYF. Based on the CDR3 plus reference TRBV11-1 and TRBJ2-5, the full variable domain is EAEVAQSPRYKITEKSQAVAFWCDPISGHATLYWYRQILGQGPELLVQFQDESVVDDSQLPKDRFSAERLKGVDSTLKIQPAELGDSAMYLCASSRRGVSETQYFGPGTRLLVL.

The V and J genes are TRBV4-2 and TRBJ1-2; 8 bases are a match to TRBD1. This CDR3 is built from 15 residues. CDR1 is LGHNA, CDR2 YNFKEQ, per germline. Germline trimming cut 3 bases from V and 0 bases from J; bases unmatched to any gene: 3. The CDR3 protein is CASSQGQDANYGYTF. CDR3 nucleotides: TGTGCCAGCAGCCAGGGACAGGACGCTAACTATGGCTACACCTTC.

Only one count was recorded for this clone. This sample includes further DNA sequences coding for the same CDR3. This chain links TRBV7-6 with TRBJ2-2, with D unclear. Deletions cut 2 bases from V and 0 bases from J, with 10 bases between. The CDR3 extends over 16 amino acids. Germline CDR1 SGHVS, CDR2 FNYEAQ. CDR3 amino acids: CASSLRVTTNTGELFF. CDR3 DNA sequence: TGTGCCAGCAGCTTACGGGTAACAACGAACACCGGGGAGCTGTTTTTT.

V usage is TRBV28 and J usage is TRBJ1-5; D gene ambiguous. Germline V gene sequence: CDR1 MDHEN, CDR2 SYDVKM. CDR3 length: 15 amino acids. Trimming took 3 bases from V and 3 from J, leaving 12 bases between them. The CDR3 DNA is TGTGCCAGCAGTTTTACACCAAAAATCAATCAGCCCCAGCATTTT. Amino acids: CASSFTPKINQPQHF.

The J gene is TRBJ2-2, the V gene TRBV9; TRBD1 aligns across 7 bases. The length of the CDR3 is 15 residues. Per germline, CDR1 SGDLS and CDR2 YYNGEE. Trimming cost V 2 bases and J 6 bases; bases outside gene matches: 7. CDR3 residues: CASSVGTVAAGELFF. The CDR3 DNA sequence: TGTGCCAGCAGCGTCGGGACAGTAGCAGCCGGGGAGCTGTTTTTT. The full variable domain, its missing parts supplied by reference TRBV9 and TRBJ2-2, is DSGVTQTPKHLITATGQRVTLRCSPRSGDLSVYWYQQSLDQGLQFLIQYYNGEERAKGNILERFSAQQFPDLHSELNLSSLELGDSALYFCASSVGTVAAGELFFGEGSRLTVL.

The chain links TRBV21-1 to TRBJ2-5; the D call of TRBD2 is as the table states it, not checked on the DNA. TRBV21-1 corresponds to a pseudogene. The CDR3 sequence is 16 residues long. CDR3 sequence: CASSKDGMAVRETQYF. The CDR3 bases are TGTGCCAGCAGCAAAGACGGAATGGCGGTGAGGGAGACCCAGTACTTC.